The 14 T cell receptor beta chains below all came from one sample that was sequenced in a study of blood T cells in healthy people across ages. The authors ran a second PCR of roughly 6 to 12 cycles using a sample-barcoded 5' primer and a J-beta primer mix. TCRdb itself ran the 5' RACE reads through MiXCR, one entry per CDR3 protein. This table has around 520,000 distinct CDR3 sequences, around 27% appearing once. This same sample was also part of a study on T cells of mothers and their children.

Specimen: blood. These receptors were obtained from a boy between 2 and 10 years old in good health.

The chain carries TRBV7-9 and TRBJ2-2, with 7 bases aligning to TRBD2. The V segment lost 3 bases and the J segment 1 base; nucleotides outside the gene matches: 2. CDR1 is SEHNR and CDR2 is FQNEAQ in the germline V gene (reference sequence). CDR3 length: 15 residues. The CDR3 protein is CASSLTSQNTGELFF. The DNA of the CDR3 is TGTGCCAGCAGCTTGACTAGCCAGAACACCGGGGAGCTGTTTTTT.

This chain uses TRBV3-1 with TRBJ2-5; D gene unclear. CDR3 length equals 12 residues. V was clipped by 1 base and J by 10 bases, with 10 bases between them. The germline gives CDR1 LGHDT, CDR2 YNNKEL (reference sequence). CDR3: CASSQVGFGQYF. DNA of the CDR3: TGTGCCAGCAGCCAAGTGGGGTTCGGCCAGTACTTC.

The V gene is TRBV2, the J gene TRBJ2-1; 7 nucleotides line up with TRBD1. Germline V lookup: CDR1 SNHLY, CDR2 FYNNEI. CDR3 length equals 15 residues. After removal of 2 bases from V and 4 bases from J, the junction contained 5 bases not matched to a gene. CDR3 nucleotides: TGTGCCAGCAGTGAACGGGACAGATATTACAATGAGCAGTTCTTC. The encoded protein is CASSERDRYYNEQFF.

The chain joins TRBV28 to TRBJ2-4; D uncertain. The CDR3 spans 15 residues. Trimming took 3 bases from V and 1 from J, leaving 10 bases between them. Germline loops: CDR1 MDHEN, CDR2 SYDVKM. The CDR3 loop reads CASSFRVGAKNIQYF. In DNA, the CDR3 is TGTGCCAGCAGTTTCCGCGTAGGGGCCAAAAACATTCAGTACTTC.

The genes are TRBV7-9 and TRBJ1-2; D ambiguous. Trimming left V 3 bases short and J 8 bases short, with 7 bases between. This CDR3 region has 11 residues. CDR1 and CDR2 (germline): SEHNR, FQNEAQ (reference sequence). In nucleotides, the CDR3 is TGTGCCAGCAGCTTCGGGAGAGGCTACACCTTC. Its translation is CASSFGRGYTF.

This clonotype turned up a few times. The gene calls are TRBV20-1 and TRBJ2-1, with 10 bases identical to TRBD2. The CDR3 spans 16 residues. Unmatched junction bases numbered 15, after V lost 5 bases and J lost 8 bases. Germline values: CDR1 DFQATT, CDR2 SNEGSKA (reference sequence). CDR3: CSAALPSGSFFDEQFF. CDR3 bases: TGCAGTGCTGCTTTACCTAGCGGGAGTTTTTTCGATGAGCAGTTCTTC.

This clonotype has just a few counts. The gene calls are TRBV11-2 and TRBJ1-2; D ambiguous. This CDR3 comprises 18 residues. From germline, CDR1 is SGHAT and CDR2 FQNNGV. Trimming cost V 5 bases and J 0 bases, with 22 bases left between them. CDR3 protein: CASSTPRRAPPSNYGYTF. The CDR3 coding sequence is TGTGCCAGCAGCACTCCCCGTAGAGCGCCACCCTCTAACTATGGCTACACCTTC.

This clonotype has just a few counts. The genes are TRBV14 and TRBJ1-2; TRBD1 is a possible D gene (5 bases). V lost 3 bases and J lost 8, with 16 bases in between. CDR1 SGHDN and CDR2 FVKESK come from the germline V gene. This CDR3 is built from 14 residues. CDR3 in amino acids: CASSQGAGRLGYTF. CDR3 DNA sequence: TGTGCCAGCAGCCAGGGCGCAGGGCGGTTGGGCTACACCTTC.

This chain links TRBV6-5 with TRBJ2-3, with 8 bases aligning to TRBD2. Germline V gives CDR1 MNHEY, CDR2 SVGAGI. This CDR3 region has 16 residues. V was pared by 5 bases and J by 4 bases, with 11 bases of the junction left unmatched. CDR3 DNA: TGTGCCAGCAGTCTCGAGGCGGGGGGCCGCCCAGATACGCAGTATTTT. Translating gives CASSLEAGGRPDTQYF.

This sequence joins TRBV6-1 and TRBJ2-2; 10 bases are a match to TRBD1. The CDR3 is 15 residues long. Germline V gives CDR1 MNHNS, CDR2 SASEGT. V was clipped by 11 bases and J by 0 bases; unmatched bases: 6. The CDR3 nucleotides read TGTGCCGGACAGGGGGGATCGGCGAACACCGGGGAGCTGTTTTTT. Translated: CAGQGGSANTGELFF.

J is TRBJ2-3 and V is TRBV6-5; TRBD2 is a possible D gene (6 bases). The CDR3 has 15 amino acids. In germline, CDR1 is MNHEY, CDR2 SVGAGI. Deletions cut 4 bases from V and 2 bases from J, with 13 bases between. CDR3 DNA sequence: TGTGCCAGCAGTTTCCATGGGGGGTCCACAGATACGCAGTATTTT. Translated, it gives CASSFHGGSTDTQYF.

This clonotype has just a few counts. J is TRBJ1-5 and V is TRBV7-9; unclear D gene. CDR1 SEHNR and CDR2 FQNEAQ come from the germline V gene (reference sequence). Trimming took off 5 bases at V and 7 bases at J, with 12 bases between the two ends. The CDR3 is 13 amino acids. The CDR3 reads CASSPAELQPQHF. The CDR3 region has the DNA TGTGCCAGCAGCCCGGCGGAATTGCAGCCCCAGCATTTT.

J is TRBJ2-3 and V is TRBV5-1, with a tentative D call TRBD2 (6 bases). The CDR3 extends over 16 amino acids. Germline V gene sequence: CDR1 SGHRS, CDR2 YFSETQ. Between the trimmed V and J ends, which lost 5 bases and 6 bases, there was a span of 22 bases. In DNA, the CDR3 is TGCGCCAGCAGTTCTGCTCGGGACTCGCATGGTGATACGCAGTATTTT. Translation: CASSSARDSHGDTQYF.

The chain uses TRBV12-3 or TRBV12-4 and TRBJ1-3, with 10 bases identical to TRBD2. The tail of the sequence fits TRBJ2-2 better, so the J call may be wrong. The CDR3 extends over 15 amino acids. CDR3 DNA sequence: TGTGCCAGCAGACCCAGCGGGAGGGTAGCCGGGGAGCTGTTTTTT. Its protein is CASRPSGRVAGELFF.